This T cell receptor (beta chain) comes out of a study of CD8+CD57+ T cells in acquired aplastic anemia. Study at large: An average of roughly 3 ug of DNA was obtained from sorted CD4+ and CD8+ cells.

The study's findings and limits: Patients were compared with controls for CD8+ Simpson's diversity, and no significant difference emerged.

CDR3 and TCR beta VDJ profiling relied on a genomic DNA template. TCRdb re-called the reads with MiXCR, one entry per CDR3 protein. The repertoire has around 210,000 distinct CDR3 sequences, around three fifths of them found once; the top ten carry around 58%. CDR3 length: 14 residues. Trimming stripped 1 base from V and 0 bases from J, with 6 bases between. The V gene's germline CDR1 is LNHNV and CDR2 YYDKDF (reference sequence). The authors sequenced patients whose flow cytometry had shown CD8+CD57+ cell expansion. Comment on this clonotype: The antigen remains unidentified.

Sequenced input: sorted CD4+, CD8+, or CD8+CD57+ T cells (not recorded which) from PBMCs. The chain uses TRBV15 and TRBJ1-1; D not resolved. The origin of this receptor is a human donor with aplastic anemia. The CDR3 DNA sequence: TGTGCCACCAGCAGAGTAGTGATGAACACTGAAGCTTTCTTT. Its protein is CATSRVVMNTEAFF.